A single T cell receptor beta chain is shown here with its context. These data originate in a study of cytomegalovirus exposure and HLA in healthy donors. V lost 3 bases to trimming and J lost 3 bases; unmatched junction nucleotides: 13. This CDR3 is 17 amino acids long. From germline, CDR1 is ENHRY and CDR2 SYGVKD. This PCR relied on a set of 60 Vbeta primers and 13 Jbeta primers. Data came from immunoSEQ multiplex PCR; TCRdb stores just in-frame clones and leaves some out. The sample records 180,000 or so clones, around 77% being singletons. The source of this sequence is a woman aged 25 to 39 in good health and CMV-seropositive. The chain joins TRBV10-3 to TRBJ2-7; 8 bases match TRBD2. Sequenced material: PBMCs. The CDR3 spells CAISELRTGGTFYEQYF. CDR3 sequence (DNA): TGTGCCATCAGTGAACTCCGCACGGGGGGGACGTTCTACGAGCAGTACTTC.